This entry describes one T cell receptor beta chain. Combining a sample-barcoded 5' primer with a J-beta primer mix, a second PCR ran for 7 to 11 cycles. The study obtained at least 3 million CDR3-containing paired-end reads from every sample. TCRdb analysed the 5' RACE reads with MiXCR anew, one entry per CDR3 protein. The data hold 1.8 million or so distinct CDR3 sequences, with approximately 40% observed a single time. The sample originates from a study of blood T cells in healthy people across ages. Germline loops: CDR1 SGDLS, CDR2 YYNGEE. The V and J ends lost 4 bases and 5 bases respectively, with 15 bases between them. The CDR3 extends over 14 amino acids.

The chain combines TRBV9 with TRBJ2-5; TRBD2 might be the D (7 bases). The sequenced sample was blood. The source of this sequence is a human donor in good health. Written as DNA, the CDR3 is TGTGCCAGCAGCAAAGGGGGGGTACCGGAGACCCAGTACTTC. Translated: CASSKGGVPETQYF.